This T cell receptor beta chain was documented in a study of blood T cell repertoires in COVID-19. Whole-study context: The study drew acute and convalescent COVID-19 samples from the United States, Italy and Spain. The cDNA or gDNA used as material had been derived from T cells, B-cell-depleted T cells, or PBMCs.

Trimming cost V 3 bases and J 0 bases, with 5 bases left between them. Germline V lookup: CDR1 SGHDN, CDR2 FVKESK. The CDR3 has 13 residues. In the source study's methods: Reference gene primer amplification gave estimated nucleated cell counts. Here immunoSEQ multiplex PCR was the method, and the copy in TCRdb shows in-frame clones only, minus some. The DNA gave D and trimming, while V, J and clone size come from that table. In the table there are 250,000 to 350,000 clones, around 90% of which are singletons. Specimen: peripheral blood. This rearrangement joins TRBV14 to TRBJ1-1; the D is unclear. The clonotype originates from a woman aged 45-60 years who had recovered from COVID-19. The CDR3 DNA sequence: TGTGCCAGCAGCCAGTCCTTGAACACTGAAGCTTTCTTT. Its translation: CASSQSLNTEAFF.